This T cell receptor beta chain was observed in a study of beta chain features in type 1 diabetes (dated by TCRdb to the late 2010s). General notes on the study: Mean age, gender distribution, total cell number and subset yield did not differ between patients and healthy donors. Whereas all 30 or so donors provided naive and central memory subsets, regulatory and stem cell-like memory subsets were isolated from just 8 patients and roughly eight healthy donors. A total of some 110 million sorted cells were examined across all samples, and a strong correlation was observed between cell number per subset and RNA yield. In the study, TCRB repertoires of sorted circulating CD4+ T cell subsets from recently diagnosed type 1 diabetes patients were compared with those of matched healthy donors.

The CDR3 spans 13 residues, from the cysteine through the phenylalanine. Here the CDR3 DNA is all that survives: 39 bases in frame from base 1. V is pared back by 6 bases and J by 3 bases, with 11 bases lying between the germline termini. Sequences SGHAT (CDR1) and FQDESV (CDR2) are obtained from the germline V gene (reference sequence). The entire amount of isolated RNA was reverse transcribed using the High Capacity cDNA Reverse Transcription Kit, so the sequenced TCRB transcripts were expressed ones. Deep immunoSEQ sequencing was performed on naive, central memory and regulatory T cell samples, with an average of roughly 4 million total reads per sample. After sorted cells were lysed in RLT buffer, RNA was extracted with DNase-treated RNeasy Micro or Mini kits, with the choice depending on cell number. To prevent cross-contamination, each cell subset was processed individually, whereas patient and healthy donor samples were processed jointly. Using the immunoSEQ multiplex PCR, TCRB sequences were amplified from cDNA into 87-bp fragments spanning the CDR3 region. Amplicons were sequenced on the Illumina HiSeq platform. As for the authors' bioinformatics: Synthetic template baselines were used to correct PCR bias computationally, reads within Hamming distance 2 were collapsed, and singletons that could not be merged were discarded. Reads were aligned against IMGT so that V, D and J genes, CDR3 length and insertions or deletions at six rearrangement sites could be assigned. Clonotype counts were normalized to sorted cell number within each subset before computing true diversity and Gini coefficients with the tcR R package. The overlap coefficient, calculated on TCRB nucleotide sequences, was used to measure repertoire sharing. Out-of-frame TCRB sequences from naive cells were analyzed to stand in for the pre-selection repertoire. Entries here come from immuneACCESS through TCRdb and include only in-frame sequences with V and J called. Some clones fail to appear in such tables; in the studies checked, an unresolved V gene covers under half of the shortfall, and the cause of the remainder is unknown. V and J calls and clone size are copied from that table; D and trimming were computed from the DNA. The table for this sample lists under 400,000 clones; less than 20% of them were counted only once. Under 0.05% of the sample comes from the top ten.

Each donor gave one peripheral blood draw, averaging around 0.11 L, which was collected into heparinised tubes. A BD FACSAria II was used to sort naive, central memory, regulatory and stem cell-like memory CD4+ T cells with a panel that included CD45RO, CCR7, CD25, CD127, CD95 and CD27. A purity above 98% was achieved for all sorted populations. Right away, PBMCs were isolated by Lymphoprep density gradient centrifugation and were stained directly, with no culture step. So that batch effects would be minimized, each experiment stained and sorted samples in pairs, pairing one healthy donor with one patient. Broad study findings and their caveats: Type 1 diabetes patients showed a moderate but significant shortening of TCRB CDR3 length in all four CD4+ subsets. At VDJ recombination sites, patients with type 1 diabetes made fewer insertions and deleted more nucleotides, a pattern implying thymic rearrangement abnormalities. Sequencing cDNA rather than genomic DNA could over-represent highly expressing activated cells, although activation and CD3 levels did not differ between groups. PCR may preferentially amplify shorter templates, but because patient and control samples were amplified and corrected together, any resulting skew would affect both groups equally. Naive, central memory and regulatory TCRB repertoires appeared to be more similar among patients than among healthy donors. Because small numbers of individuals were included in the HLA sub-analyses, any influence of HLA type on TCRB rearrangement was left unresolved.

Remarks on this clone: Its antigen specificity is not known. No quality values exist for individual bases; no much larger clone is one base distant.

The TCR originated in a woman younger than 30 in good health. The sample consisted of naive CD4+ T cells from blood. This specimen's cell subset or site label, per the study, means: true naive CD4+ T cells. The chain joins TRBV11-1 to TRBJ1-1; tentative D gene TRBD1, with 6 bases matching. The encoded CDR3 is CASSPNRDTEAFF. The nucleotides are TGTGCCAGCAGTCCTAACAGGGACACTGAAGCTTTCTTT.